This TCR beta chain was found in a study of cytotoxic CD8 clonotypes in ibrutinib-treated CLL. Notes on the study in general: Having risen at ibrutinib response, clonality had fallen back toward baseline by progression.

Trimming pared 7 bases from V and 5 bases from J, leaving 12 bases between. Looked up from germline, CDR1 is SQVTM and CDR2 is ANQGSEA. This CDR3 contains 12 residues. Measured with immunoSEQ multiplex PCR; TCRdb has only the in-frame clones, and not every one. The sample records hundreds of thousands of clones, around 70% being singletons. This clone has more than one count but fewer than ten. The antigen remains undetermined. The sequencing here drew on PBMCs, taken after 24 months of ibrutinib treatment. This TCR was recovered from a human donor with chronic lymphocytic leukemia. The chain couples TRBV29-1 to TRBJ2-1; D unresolved. The CDR3 region is CSAEKSDNEQFF. CDR3 DNA: TGCAGCGCCGAAAAGAGCGACAATGAGCAGTTCTTC.